In its sample, the clone carrying this T cell receptor (beta chain) was seen once. J lost 4 bases, V lost 4 bases, and 7 bases had no gene match. Germline V gives CDR1 SEHNR, CDR2 FQNEAQ (reference sequence). CDR3 length: 16 amino acids. Some clones are missing from TCRdb's copy, which holds only in-frame ones; the method was immunoSEQ multiplex PCR. Counted here are 320,000 or so clones, under 90% occurring once; the ten biggest clones make up 4.5% to 7%. Treatment denoted: some 20 received Ad26.COV2.S at low or high dose, single or two shots; roughly five received placebo; per-sample allocation not given. Repertoires come from day 63 after the first vaccine or placebo injection. This entry belongs to a study of Ad26.COV2.S vaccination and SARS-CoV-2 variants. Study summary: The vaccine Ad26.COV2.S was put into the muscle once, or twice with 56 days between.

This chain connects TRBV7-9 to TRBJ2-1, with TRBD2 identical over 10 bases. Sequencing was performed on peripheral blood, taken in a trial of Ad26.COV2.S vaccine versus placebo. This clonotype originated in a person aged 18-60 years who received the Ad26.COV2.S COVID-19 vaccine or a placebo. The CDR3 sequence is CASSSELAGTYNEQFF. Written as DNA, the CDR3 is TGTGCCAGCAGCTCCGAACTAGCGGGGACTTACAATGAGCAGTTCTTC.